The 15 T cell receptor beta chains in this list originate from one sample, sequenced in a study of radiation and T cells in renal cell carcinoma. Time point in this sample: blood 4 weeks post-SBRT, at nephrectomy. Treatment reported: 15 Gy SBRT to primary tumor, nephrectomy 4 weeks later. Only in-frame clones appear in the TCRdb table, and some are missing; sequencing was by immunoSEQ multiplex PCR. Here the sample spans under 200,000 clones, about 87% being singletons. Material: blood, obtained from a patient whose treatment included radiotherapy and nephrectomy. These receptors came from a woman in her forties or fifties with renal cell carcinoma.

This sequence joins TRBV5-4 and TRBJ2-5; TRBD2 is a possible D gene (6 bases). The length of the CDR3 is 14 residues. V gave up 4 bases and J gave up 1 base, with 11 bases separating them. Germline assignment: CDR1 SGHNT and CDR2 YYREEE (reference sequence). The CDR3 loop is CASSGLTSQETQYF. CDR3 bases: TGTGCCAGCAGCGGACTGACTAGCCAAGAGACCCAGTACTTC.

This clone has a single count. The rearrangement joins TRBV14 to TRBJ1-1; D is possibly TRBD1 (6 bases). Trimming cost V 4 bases and J 2 bases, with 17 bases left between them. The CDR3 consists of 16 residues. Looked up from germline, CDR1 is SGHDN and CDR2 is FVKESK. The CDR3 DNA is TGTGCCAGCAGCCTCTATCTTGGACAGTCAAACACTGAAGCTTTCTTT. Translated, it gives CASSLYLGQSNTEAFF.

The chain carries TRBV15 and TRBJ2-7; TRBD1 matches at 8 bases. The CDR3 extends over 14 amino acids. Trimming cost V 4 bases and J 2 bases; bases outside gene matches: 4. Per the germline V gene, CDR1 is LNHNV and CDR2 is YYDKDF (reference sequence). Here the CDR3 reads CATSTGTGPYEQYF. The CDR3 DNA follows: TGTGCCACCAGCACCGGGACAGGACCCTACGAGCAGTACTTC.

The chain is built from TRBV7-2 and TRBJ1-5; TRBD1 aligns across 11 bases. The V gene end was trimmed by 5 bases and the J gene end by 4 bases; junction bases not matched to a gene: 10. Germline lookup yields CDR1 SGHTA and CDR2 FQGNSA. This CDR3 spans 17 amino acids. The CDR3 here is CASSRGQGVLWNQPQHF. CDR3 sequence (DNA): TGTGCCAGCAGCCGGGGACAGGGGGTTTTATGGAATCAGCCCCAGCATTTT. Using reference TRBV7-2 and TRBJ1-5 for the parts outside the CDR3, the full variable domain is GAGVSQSPSNKVTEKGKDVELRCDPISGHTALYWYRQSLGQGLEFLIYFQGNSAPDKSGLPSDRFSAERTGGSVSTLTIQRTQQEDSAVYLCASSRGQGVLWNQPQHFGDGTRLSIL.

This chain connects TRBV5-6 to TRBJ2-3; TRBD1 matches at 9 bases. J gave up 6 bases and V 5 bases, and 4 bases lay outside the gene matches. CDR3 length: 13 amino acids. Germline loops: CDR1 SGHDT, CDR2 YYEEEE. CDR3 sequence (DNA): TGTGCCAGCAGGAGGACAGGGGTGGATACGCAGTATTTT. Protein: CASRRTGVDTQYF. The full variable domain, rest sourced from reference TRBV5-6 and TRBJ2-3, is DAGVTQSPTHLIKTRGQQVTLRCSPKSGHDTVSWYQQALGQGPQFIFQYYEEEERQRGNFPDRFSGHQFPNYSSELNVNALLLGDSALYLCASRRTGVDTQYFGPGTRLTVL.

The chain uses TRBV19 and TRBJ1-1; a weak D match, TRBD1 (5 bases). CDR3 length: 12 amino acids. Trimming stripped 3 bases from V and 3 bases from J, with 5 bases between. Germline-derived CDR1 and CDR2 are LNHDA and SQIVND (reference sequence). In DNA, the CDR3 is TGTGCCAGTAGTATGGGGGACACTGAAGCTTTCTTT. Amino acids: CASSMGDTEAFF.

The rearrangement uses TRBV5-1 and TRBJ1-6, with 9 bases matching TRBD1. Germline CDR1 SGHRS, CDR2 YFSETQ. The V segment lost 0 bases and the J segment 7 bases; nucleotides outside the gene matches: 2. There are 15 residues in the CDR3. The CDR3 region is CASSLAGTGNSPLHF. The CDR3 region has the DNA TGCGCCAGCAGCTTGGCCGGGACAGGGAATTCACCCCTCCACTTT.

This chain uses TRBV6-4 with TRBJ1-2; D ambiguous. This CDR3 spans 12 amino acids. With 6 bases removed from V and 3 bases from J, the gap between germline ends came to 8 bases. Germline V gene data show CDR1 as MRHNA and CDR2 as SNTAGT. CDR3 loop: CASRGSDYGYTF. The CDR3 DNA follows: TGTGCCAGCAGGGGCAGTGACTATGGCTACACCTTC.

This clone is a singleton in its sample. V and J are TRBV19 and TRBJ1-1; no firm D call. Germline V gene lookup returns CDR1 LNHDA and CDR2 SQIVND (reference sequence). This CDR3 spans 13 amino acids. V was shortened by 5 bases and J by 1 base, with 8 bases between the two germline ends. Written as DNA, the CDR3 is TGTGCCAGTAGTCCAGGACGGAACACTGAAGCTTTCTTT. The encoded protein is CASSPGRNTEAFF.

The chain is built from TRBV19 and TRBJ2-1, with a possible D match to TRBD1 (6 bases). Trimming left V 6 bases short and J 7 bases short, with 10 bases between. Germline CDR1 is LNHDA and CDR2 is SQIVND (reference sequence). The length of the CDR3 is 12 residues. CDR3 DNA: TGTGCCAGTAGGGGTAGGGGGAATGAGCAGTTCTTC. It yields the protein CASRGRGNEQFF.

V gene TRBV18 combines with J gene TRBJ1-5; D might be TRBD1 (6 bases). The germline V gene has CDR1 KGHSH and CDR2 LQKENI. The germline V and J ends were trimmed by 2 bases and 5 bases, with 16 bases remaining between them. CDR3 length: 16 amino acids. DNA for the CDR3: TGTGCCAGCTCACCATATTATGGACAGTCAGATCAGCCCCAGCATTTT. This translates into CASSPYYGQSDQPQHF.

This rearrangement joins TRBV19 to TRBJ2-1; TRBD2 matches at 10 bases. The ends lost 5 bases at V and 3 bases at J; junction bases unmatched: 7. Germline V lookup: CDR1 LNHDA, CDR2 SQIVND (reference sequence). The CDR3 consists of 16 residues. The DNA of the CDR3 is TGTGCCAGTAGTGCCACTAGCGGGGAGCTCTACAATGAGCAGTTCTTC. Translating it yields CASSATSGELYNEQFF.

The chain links TRBV7-2 to TRBJ2-2; TRBD2 aligns across 8 bases. V shed 5 bases and J 4 bases; nucleotides not matched to a gene: 6. CDR1 and CDR2 from the germline V gene are SGHTA and FQGNSA. The CDR3 is made up of 15 amino acids. The CDR3 is CASSRPGLVTGELFF. CDR3 in DNA: TGTGCCAGCAGCCGGCCGGGACTAGTCACCGGGGAGCTGTTTTTT.

This rearrangement joins TRBV7-9 to TRBJ2-5, with D hard to call. V lost 6 bases to trimming and J lost 5 bases, with 16 bases between them. The V gene's germline CDR1 is SEHNR and CDR2 FQNEAQ (reference sequence). This CDR3 has 14 residues. The CDR3, as DNA: TGTGCCAGCAGTCTTTCCGACTTGGGGGAGACCCAGTACTTC. It translates to CASSLSDLGETQYF.

This clone was seen just once. The chain joins TRBV4-3 to TRBJ2-7, with 8 positions matching TRBD2. The CDR3 runs 15 residues. V dropped 1 base and J dropped 2; count of bases not matched to a gene: 4. The germline V gene encodes CDR1 LGHNA and CDR2 YSLEER. Written as DNA, the CDR3 is TGCGCCAGCAGCCAAGGGAGCGGGGGAACCTACGAGCAGTACTTC. This sequence encodes CASSQGSGGTYEQYF.